This TCR beta chain was observed in a study of CXCR3-negative and CXCR3-positive naive CD8 T cells. Study-level points and caveats: Against CXCR3-negative naive cells, CXCR3-positive naive cells showed more hydrophobic TRB CDR3s. Memory cells showed distinct TRBV-TRBJ patterns, while the two naive subsets matched.

CDR1 SEHNR and CDR2 FQNEAQ come from the germline V gene (reference sequence). This CDR3 spans 14 amino acids. UMI-labeled 5' RACE yielded the TRB cDNA libraries. TCRdb reworked the 5' RACE reads into one entry per CDR3 protein, no DNA. This sample's clone table lists approximately 100,000 distinct CDR3 sequences. Naive CD8+ T cells showed a CD45RO-CCR7+CD27+CD95- phenotype. In the case of this clonotype: Its antigen is undetermined.

Material for sequencing was naive CXCR3+ CD8+ T cells from blood. Described subset: CD45RO-CCR7+CD27+CD95- naive CD8+ T cells expressing CXCR3 (TNR3+). This TCR was recovered from a human donor in good health. Some clones in this sample may be carry-over from other donors' samples. This chain connects TRBV7-9 to TRBJ1-4; TCRdb selects TRBD1, and the lack of DNA leaves this call unchecked. The CDR3 sequence is CASSLVGTVEKLFF. The full variable domain, completed using reference TRBV7-9 and TRBJ1-4, is DTGVSQNPRHKITKRGQNVTFRCDPISEHNRLYWYRQTLGQGPEFLTYFQNEAQLEKSRLLSDRFSAERPKGSFSTLEIQRTEQGDSAMYLCASSLVGTVEKLFFGSGTQLSVL.